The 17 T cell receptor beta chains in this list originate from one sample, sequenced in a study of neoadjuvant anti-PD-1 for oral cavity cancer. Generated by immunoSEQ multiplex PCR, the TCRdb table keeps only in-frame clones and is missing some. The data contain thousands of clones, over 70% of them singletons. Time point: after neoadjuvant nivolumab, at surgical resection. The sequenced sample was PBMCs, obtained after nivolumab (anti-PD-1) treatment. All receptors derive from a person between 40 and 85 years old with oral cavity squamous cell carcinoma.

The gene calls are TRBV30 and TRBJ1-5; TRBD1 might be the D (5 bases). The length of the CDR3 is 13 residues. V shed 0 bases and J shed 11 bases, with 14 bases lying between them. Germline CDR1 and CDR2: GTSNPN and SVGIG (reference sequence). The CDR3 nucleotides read TGTGCCTGGAGTGTGGGGGGGGTTCCCTCCCAGCATTTT. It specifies CAWSVGGVPSQHF.

The CDR3 coding sequence is TGTGCCAGCAGCGTAGAGACAGGGGGGACCGGGGAGCTGTTTTTT. Translated: CASSVETGGTGELFF. The rearrangement uses TRBV9 and TRBJ2-2; 9 bases line up with TRBD1. The CDR3 spans 15 residues. Trimming removed 0 bases from V and 5 bases from J; junction bases left unmatched: 2. The germline gives CDR1 SGDLS, CDR2 YYNGEE.

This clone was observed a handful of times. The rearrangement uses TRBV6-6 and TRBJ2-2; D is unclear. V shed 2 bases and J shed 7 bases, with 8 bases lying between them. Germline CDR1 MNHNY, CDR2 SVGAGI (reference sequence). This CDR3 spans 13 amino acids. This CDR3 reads CASSYGPLGELFF. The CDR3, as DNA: TGTGCCAGCAGTTACGGGCCCCTCGGGGAGCTGTTTTTT.

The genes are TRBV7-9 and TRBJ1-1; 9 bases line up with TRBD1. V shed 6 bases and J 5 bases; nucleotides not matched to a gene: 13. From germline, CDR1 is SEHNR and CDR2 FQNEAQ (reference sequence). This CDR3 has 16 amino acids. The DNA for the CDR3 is TGTGCCAGCAGACCACGACAGGGGGAAGAGAGAACTGAAGCTTTCTTT. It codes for CASRPRQGEERTEAFF.

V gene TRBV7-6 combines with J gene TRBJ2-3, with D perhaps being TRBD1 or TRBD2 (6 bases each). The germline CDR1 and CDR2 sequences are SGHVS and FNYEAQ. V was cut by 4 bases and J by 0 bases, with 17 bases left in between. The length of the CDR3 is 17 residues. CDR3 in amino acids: CASSSPRWGASTDTQYF. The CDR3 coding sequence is TGTGCCAGCAGCTCCCCACGGTGGGGGGCCAGCACAGATACGCAGTATTTT.

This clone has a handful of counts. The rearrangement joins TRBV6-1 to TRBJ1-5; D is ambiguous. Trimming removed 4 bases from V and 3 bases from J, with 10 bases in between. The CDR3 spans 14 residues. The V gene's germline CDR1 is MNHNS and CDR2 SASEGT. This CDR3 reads CASSVQVSNQPQHF. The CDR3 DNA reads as TGTGCCAGCAGTGTGCAGGTATCCAATCAGCCCCAGCATTTT.

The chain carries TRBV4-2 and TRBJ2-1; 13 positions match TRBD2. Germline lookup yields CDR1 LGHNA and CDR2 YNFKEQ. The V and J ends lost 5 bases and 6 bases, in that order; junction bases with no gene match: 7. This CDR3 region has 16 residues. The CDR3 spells CASSTGTSGNGNEQFF. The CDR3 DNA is TGTGCCAGCAGCACTGGGACTAGCGGGAACGGCAATGAGCAGTTCTTC.

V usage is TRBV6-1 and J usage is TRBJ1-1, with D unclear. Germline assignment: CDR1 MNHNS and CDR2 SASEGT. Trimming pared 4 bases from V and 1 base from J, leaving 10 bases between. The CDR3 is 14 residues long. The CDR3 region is CASSGRGSNTEAFF. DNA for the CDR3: TGTGCCAGCAGTGGCAGAGGATCGAACACTGAAGCTTTCTTT.

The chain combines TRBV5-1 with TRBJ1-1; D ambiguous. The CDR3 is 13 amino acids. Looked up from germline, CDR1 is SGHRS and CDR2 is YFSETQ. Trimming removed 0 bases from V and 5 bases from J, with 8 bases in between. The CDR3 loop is CASSLGAETEAFF. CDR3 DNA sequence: TGCGCCAGCAGCTTGGGTGCGGAAACTGAAGCTTTCTTT.

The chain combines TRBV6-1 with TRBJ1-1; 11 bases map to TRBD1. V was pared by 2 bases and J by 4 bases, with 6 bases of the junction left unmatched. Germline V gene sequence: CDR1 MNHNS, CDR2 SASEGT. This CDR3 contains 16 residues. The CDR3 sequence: CASSERTGGKGTEAFF. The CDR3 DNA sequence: TGTGCCAGCAGTGAAAGGACAGGGGGCAAAGGCACTGAAGCTTTCTTT.

CDR3 DNA sequence: TGTGCCAGCAGTGACCGGGCCGGCTTCTATGGCTACACCTTC. It codes for CASSDRAGFYGYTF. This sequence joins TRBV2 and TRBJ1-2; D not certain. V was cut by 3 bases and J by 4 bases, with 12 bases left in between. This CDR3 is built from 14 residues. Germline loops: CDR1 SNHLY, CDR2 FYNNEI.

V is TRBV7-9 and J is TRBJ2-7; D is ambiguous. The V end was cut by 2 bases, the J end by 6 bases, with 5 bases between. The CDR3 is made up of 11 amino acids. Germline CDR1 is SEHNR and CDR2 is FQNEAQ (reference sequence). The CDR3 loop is CASSLNAEQYF. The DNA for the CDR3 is TGTGCCAGCAGCTTAAACGCCGAGCAGTACTTC.

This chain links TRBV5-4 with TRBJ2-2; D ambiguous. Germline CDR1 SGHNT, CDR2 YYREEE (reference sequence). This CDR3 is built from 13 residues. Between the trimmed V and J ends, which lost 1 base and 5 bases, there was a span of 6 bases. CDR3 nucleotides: TGTGCCAGCAGCTTGATAGATACCGGGGAGCTGTTTTTT. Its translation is CASSLIDTGELFF.

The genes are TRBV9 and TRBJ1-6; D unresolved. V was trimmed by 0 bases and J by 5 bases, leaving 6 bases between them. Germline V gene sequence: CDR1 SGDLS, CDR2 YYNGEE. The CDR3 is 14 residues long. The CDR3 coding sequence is TGTGCCAGCAGCGTAGCGCAGGATAATTCACCCCTCCACTTT. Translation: CASSVAQDNSPLHF.

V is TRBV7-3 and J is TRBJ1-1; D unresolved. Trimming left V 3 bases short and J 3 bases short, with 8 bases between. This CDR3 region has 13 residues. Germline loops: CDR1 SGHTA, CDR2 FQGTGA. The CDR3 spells CASSFSEHTEAFF. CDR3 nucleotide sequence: TGTGCCAGCAGCTTTAGCGAGCACACTGAAGCTTTCTTT.

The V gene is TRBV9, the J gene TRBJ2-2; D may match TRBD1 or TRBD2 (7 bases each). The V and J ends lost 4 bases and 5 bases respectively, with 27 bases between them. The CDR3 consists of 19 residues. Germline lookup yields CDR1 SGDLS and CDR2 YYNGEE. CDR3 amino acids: CASSPKYAGVQGRTGELFF. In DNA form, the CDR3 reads TGTGCCAGCAGCCCCAAATACGCGGGGGTACAGGGGCGGACCGGGGAGCTGTTTTTT.

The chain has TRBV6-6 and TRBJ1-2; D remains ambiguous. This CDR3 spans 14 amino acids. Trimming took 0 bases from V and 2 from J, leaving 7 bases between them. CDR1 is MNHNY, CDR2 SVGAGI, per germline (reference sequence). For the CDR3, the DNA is TGTGCCAGCAGTTACTCGAGTGGAAACTATGGCTACACCTTC. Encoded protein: CASSYSSGNYGYTF.